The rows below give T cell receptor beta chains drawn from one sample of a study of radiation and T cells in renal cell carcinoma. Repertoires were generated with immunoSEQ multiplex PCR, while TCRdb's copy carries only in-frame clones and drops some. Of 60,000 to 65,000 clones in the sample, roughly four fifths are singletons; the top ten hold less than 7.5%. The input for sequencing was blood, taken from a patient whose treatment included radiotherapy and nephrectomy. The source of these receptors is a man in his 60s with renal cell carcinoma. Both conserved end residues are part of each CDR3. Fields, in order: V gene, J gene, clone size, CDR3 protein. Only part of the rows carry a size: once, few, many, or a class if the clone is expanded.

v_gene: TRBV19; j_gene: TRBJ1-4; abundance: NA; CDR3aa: CASSPRTGGTTNEKLFF
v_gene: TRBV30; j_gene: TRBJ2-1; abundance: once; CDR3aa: CAWSRQGSNNEQFF
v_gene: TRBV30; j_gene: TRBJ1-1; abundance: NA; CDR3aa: CAWSPTGLPEAFF
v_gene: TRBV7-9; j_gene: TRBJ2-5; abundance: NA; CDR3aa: CASSSLRDIKETQYF
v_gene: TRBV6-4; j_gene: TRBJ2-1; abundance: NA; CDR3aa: CASSEQDQNEQFF
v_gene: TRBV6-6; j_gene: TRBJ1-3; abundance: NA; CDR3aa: CASKEVSGSGNTIYF
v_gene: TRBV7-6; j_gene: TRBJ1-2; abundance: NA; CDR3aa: CASSLAGVSYGYTF
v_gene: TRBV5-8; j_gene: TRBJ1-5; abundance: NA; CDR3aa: CASSTGGNNQPQHF
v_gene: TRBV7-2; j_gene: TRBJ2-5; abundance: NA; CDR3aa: CASSLVAGRQETQYF
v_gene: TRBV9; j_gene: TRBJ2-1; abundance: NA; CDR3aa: CASSPIRLAGLDQKDNEQFF
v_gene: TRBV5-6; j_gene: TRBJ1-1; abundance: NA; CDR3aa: CASSFHQDTEAFF
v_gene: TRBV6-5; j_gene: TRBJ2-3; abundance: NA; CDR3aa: CASKTSGGNTQYF
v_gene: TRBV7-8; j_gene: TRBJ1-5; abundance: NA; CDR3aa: CASSRRTGLDQPQHF
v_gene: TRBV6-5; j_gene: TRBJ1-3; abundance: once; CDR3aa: CASAVGSGNTIYF
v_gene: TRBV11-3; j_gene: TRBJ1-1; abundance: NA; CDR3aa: CASSLMTESEAFF
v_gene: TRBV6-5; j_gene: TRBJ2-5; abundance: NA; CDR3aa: CASSTTSGMRETQYF
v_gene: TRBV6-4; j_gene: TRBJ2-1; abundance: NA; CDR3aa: CASSVSGTSNEQFF
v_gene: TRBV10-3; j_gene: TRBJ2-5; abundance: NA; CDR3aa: CAISESGGQGYLETQYF
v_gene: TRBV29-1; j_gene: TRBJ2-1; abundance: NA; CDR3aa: CSGTPGQVEFF
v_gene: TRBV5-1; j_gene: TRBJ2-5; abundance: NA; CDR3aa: CASSLGQQQETQYF
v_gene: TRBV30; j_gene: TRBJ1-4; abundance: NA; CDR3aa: CAWSALGRLNEKLFF
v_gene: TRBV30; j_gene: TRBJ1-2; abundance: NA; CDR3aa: CAWSQGQNYGYTF
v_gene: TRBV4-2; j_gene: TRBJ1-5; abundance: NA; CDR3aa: CASSQGEGQPNQPQHF
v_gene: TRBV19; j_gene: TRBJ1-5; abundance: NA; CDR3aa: CASTRTGEYNQPQHF
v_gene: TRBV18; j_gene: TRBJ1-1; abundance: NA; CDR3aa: CASSPLKNTEAFF
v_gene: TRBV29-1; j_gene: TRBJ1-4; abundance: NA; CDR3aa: CSALTPEPNEKLFF
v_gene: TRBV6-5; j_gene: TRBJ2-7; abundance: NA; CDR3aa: CAARDSGSYEQYF
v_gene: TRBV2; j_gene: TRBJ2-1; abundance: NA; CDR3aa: CASSLAGGSYNEQFF
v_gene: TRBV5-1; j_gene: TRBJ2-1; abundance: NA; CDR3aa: CASSLGLFGSSYNEQFF
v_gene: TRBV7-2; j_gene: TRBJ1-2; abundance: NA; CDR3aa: CASSLDFSAYGYTF
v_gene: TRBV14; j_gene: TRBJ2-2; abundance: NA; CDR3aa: CASSQVRTATKLTGELFF
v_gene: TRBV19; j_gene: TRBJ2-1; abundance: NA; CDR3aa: CASSIRLAAYNEQFF
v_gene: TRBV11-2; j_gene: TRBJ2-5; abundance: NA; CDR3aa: CASSLGLAGDLETQYF
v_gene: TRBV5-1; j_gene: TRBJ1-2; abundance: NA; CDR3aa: CASSLAFRETQGYTF
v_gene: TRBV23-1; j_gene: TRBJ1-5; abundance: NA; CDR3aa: CASSQLRTAGQPQHF
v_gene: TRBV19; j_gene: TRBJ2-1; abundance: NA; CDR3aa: CASARGTGVYNEQFF
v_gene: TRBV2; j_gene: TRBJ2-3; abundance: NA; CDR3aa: CASGLREADTQYF
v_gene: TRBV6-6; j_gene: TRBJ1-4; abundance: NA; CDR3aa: CASIRLPGTTNEKLFF
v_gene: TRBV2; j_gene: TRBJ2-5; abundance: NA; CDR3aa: CASSRREETQYF
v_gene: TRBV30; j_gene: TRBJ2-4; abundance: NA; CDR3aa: CAWGPKNIQYF
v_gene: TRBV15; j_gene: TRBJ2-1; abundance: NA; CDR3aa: CATSGDLWNEQFF
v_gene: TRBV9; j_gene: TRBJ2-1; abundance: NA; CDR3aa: CASSALTGAYNEQFF
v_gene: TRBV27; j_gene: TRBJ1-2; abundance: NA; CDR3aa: CASSLRGENGYTF
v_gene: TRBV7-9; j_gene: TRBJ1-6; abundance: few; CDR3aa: CASSARQNSPLHF
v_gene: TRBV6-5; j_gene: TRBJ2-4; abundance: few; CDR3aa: CAIVTSAMVRVQYF
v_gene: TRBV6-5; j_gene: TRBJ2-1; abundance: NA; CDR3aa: CASSSRLASYNEQFF
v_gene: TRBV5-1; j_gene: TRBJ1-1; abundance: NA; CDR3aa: CASSPPTGMNTEAFF
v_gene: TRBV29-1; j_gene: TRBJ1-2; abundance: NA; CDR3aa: CSADMPAGNYGYTF
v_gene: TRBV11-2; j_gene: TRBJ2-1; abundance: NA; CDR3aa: CASSSGVSSYNEQFF
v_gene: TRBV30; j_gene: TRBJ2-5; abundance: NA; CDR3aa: CAWSGASGGSVETQYF
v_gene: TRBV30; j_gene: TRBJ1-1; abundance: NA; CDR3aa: CAWSVRGGTEAFF
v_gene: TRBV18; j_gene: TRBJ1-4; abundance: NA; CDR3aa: CASSPPGQGIEKLFF
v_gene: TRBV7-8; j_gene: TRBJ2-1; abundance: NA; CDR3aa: CASSRQETSVNEQFF
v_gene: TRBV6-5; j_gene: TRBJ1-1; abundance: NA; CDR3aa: CASTPSVGRNTEAFF
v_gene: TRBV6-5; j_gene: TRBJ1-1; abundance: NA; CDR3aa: CASNSVGQLNTEAFF